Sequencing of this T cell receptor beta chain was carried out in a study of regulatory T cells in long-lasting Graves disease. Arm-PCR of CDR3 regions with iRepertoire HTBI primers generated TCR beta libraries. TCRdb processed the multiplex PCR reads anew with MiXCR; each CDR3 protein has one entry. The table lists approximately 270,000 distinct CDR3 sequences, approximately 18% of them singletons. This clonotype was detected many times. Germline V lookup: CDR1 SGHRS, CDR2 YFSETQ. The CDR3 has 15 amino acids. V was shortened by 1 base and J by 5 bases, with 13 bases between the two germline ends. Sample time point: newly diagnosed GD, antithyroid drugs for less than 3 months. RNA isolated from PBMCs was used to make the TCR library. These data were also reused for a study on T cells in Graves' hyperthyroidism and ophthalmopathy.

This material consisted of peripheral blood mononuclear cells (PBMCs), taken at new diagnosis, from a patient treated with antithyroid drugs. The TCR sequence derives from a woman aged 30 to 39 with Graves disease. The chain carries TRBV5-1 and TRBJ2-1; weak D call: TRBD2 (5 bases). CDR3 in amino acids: CASSLKIEGNNEQFF. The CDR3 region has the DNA TGCGCCAGCAGCTTGAAGATTGAGGGAAACAATGAGCAGTTCTTC.